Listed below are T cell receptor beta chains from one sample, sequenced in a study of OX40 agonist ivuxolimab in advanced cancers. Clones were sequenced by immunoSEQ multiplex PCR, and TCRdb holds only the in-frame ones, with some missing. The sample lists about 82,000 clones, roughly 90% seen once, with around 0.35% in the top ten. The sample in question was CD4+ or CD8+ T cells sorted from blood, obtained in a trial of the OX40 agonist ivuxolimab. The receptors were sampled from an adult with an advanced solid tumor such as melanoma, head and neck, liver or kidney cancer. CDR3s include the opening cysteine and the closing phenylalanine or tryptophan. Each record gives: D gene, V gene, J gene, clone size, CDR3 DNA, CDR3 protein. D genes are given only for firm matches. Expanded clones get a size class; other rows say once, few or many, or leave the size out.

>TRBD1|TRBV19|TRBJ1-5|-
TGTGCCAGTAGTCCCCGAGCGGACAGGAGGAGTCAGCCCCAGCATTTT
CASSPRADRRSQPQHF
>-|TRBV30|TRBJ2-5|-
TGTGCCTGGAGTGTACAGGAGCAAGAGACCCAGTACTTC
CAWSVQEQETQYF
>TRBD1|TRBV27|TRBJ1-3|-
TGTGCCAGCAGTTCAAAACCCCCGGACAGGGTGGTCTCTGGAAACACCATATATTTT
CASSSKPPDRVVSGNTIYF
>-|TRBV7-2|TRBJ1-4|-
TGTGCCAGCAGCTTAAGATGGGGTCCTCTCGGGGATAAGGAAAAACTGTTTTTT
CASSLRWGPLGDKEKLFF
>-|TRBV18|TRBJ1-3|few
TGTGCCAGCTCACCAGGGGGTTCTGGAAACACCATATATTTT
CASSPGGSGNTIYF
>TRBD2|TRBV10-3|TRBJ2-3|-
TGTGCCATCAGTCAAGGGCTAGCGGGGGGGCCAAGCACAGATACGCAGTATTTT
CAISQGLAGGPSTDTQYF
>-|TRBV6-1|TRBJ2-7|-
TGTGCCAGCAGTGAAGTCGAGAAAACCTACGAGCAGTACTTC
CASSEVEKTYEQYF
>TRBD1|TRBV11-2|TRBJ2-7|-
TGTGCCAGCAGCGCTCAGACAGGGGTCCCCTCCAACGAGCAGTACTTC
CASSAQTGVPSNEQYF
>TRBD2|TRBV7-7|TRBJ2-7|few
TGTGCCAGCAGCTTATACCCTAGCGGGTCCTACGAGCAGTACTTC
CASSLYPSGSYEQYF
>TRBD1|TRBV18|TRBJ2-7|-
TGTGCCAGCTCCGCCGGGGGGACAGGGGCCTACGAGCAGTACTTC
CASSAGGTGAYEQYF
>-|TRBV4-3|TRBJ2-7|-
TGCGCCAGCAGCCAAGATCCCCTCCCCTCCTACGAGCAGTACTTC
CASSQDPLPSYEQYF
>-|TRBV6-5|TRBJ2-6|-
TGTGCCAGCAGTTACTCCTTAGGGTCTGGGGCCAACGTCCTGACTTTC
CASSYSLGSGANVLTF
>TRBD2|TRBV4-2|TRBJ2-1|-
TGTGCCAGCAGCCCGGCTGGACTAGCGGGGAGGGATGAGCAGTTCTTC
CASSPAGLAGRDEQFF
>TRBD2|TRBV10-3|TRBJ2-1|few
TGTGCCATCAGTGACCGAGCGGGGGGGTCCAGAAATGAGCAGTTCTTC
CAISDRAGGSRNEQFF
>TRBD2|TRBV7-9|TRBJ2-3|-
TGTGCCAGCAGCCCAGTAGCGGGGATCAGCACAGATACGCAGTATTTT
CASSPVAGISTDTQYF
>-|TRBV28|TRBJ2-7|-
TGTGCCAGCAGTTTATACGACAGGCCCTCCTACGAGCAGTACTTC
CASSLYDRPSYEQYF
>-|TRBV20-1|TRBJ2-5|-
TGCAGTGCTAGATTTATGGGGACCCAGTACTTC
CSARFMGTQYF
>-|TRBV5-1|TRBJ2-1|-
TGCGCCAGCAGTGAGAGCTCCTACAATGAGCAGTTCTTC
CASSESSYNEQFF
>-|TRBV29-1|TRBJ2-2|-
TGCAGCGCTCGGACTTGGGACACCGGGGAGCTGTTTTTT
CSARTWDTGELFF
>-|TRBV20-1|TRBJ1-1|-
TGCAGTGCTAGAGGGGGGGCTGAAGCTTTCTTT
CSARGGAEAFF